The text below deals with one TCR beta chain. Its target is not known. The CDR3 is 13 residues long. The V gene's germline CDR1 is MGHDK and CDR2 SYGVNS. The V end lost 2 bases, the J end lost 5 bases, and 8 bases lay between the germline ends. These data come from a study of vaccination and CD4 T cells after COVID-19. Study in general: Participants were administered two doses of either the BNT162b2 or the mRNA-1273 vaccine. Median time from COVID diagnosis to post-COVID sampling was 101 days (35 to 161).

Documented treatment: 10-day PBMC culture with coronavirus spike peptide pools or control peptides (ViraFEST assay). Sequencing of DNA taken from cultured CD4+ T cells relied on the Oncomine TCR Beta short-read assay. MiXCR was run by TCRdb on the PCR reads, yielding one entry per CDR3 protein. The table records roughly 12,000 distinct CDR3 sequences, 47% of them present only once. This rearrangement joins TRBV25-1 to TRBJ2-3; D call uncertain. The TCR comes from a human donor who had recovered from COVID-19. The sequencing sample was made of CD4+ T cells from blood, cultured in vitro. CDR3 sequence (DNA): TGTGCCAGCAGTGAAGGTTCGCGAGATACGCAGTATTTT. As protein: CASSEGSRDTQYF.